The 24 T cell receptor beta chains below come from one sample, sequenced in a study of a mutant IDH1 vaccine in newly diagnosed glioma. The assay was immunoSEQ multiplex PCR, and TCRdb's table has in-frame clones only and misses some. This sample has tens of thousands of clones, with about 73% found just once. The antigens for these receptors are not known. As for time point: week 35, safety follow-up. Vaccination comprised doses that each held 300 ug of mutant IDH1 20-mer peptide, plus topical imiquimod. Here the sequenced sample was PBMCs, taken from a glioma patient whose treatment included an IDH1 peptide vaccine. The source is a man aged 45-60 years with glioma.

In its sample, this clone was seen once. The chain combines TRBV19 with TRBJ1-5, with D possibly matching TRBD1 (5 bases). The CDR3 is 13 residues long. Per germline, CDR1 LNHDA and CDR2 SQIVND (reference sequence). Trimming shortened V by 8 bases and J by 4 bases, and 12 bases separated the two germline ends. The CDR3 DNA sequence: TGTGCCAGTCGTTCGAGGGGAAATCAGCCCCAGCATTTT. Translation gives CASRSRGNQPQHF.

The gene calls are TRBV6-7 and TRBJ2-7; D not certain. TRBV6-7 is an open reading frame whose function is uncertain. This CDR3 contains 14 residues. Trimming shortened V by 4 bases and J by 0 bases, and 10 bases separated the two germline ends. The CDR3 sequence: CASSFAQRSYEQYF. DNA of the CDR3: TGTGCCAGCAGTTTCGCACAACGCTCCTACGAGCAGTACTTC.

The chain uses TRBV19 and TRBJ2-2, with D possibly TRBD1 on 6 matching bases. V was cut by 10 bases and J by 3 bases, with 15 bases left in between. This CDR3 has 14 residues. CDR1 and CDR2 (germline): LNHDA, SQIVND (reference sequence). The CDR3 DNA follows: TGTGCCACCGCTTATCCAGGGGACACCGGGGAGCTGTTTTTT. Encoded protein: CATAYPGDTGELFF.

The rearrangement links TRBV15 to TRBJ1-2; TRBD1 matches 9 bases. Unmatched junction bases numbered 7, after V lost 5 bases and J lost 3 bases. Germline V CDR1 and CDR2: LNHNV, YYDKDF (reference sequence). CDR3 length: 15 amino acids. The CDR3 coding sequence is TGTGCCACCAGCTCCCGAGACAGGGGGGACTATGGCTACACCTTC. This codes for CATSSRDRGDYGYTF.

This clone was seen only a few times. The J gene is TRBJ2-6, the V gene TRBV30, with TRBD1 as a possible D gene (5 bases). CDR1 and CDR2 from the germline V gene are GTSNPN and SVGIG (reference sequence). Trimming stripped 1 base from V and 2 bases from J, with 6 bases between. The CDR3 runs to 14 residues. CDR3 nucleotide sequence: TGTGCCTGGAGTGAAGGGGCTGGGGCCAACGTCCTGACTTTC. It encodes CAWSEGAGANVLTF.

V gene TRBV10-3 combines with J gene TRBJ1-5; D may be TRBD1 (5 bases). There are 14 residues in the CDR3. Germline CDR1 and CDR2: ENHRY and SYGVKD. Between the trimmed V and J ends, which lost 4 bases and 3 bases, there was a span of 10 bases. The CDR3 DNA is TGTGCCATCAGTGGAAAACAGGTCAATCAGCCCCAGCATTTT. This gives the protein CAISGKQVNQPQHF.

V gene TRBV9 combines with J gene TRBJ2-2; D tentatively fits TRBD1 or TRBD2 (5 bases each). The CDR3 has 15 amino acids. The ends were cut back, 0 bases at V and 4 bases at J, with 10 bases in the middle. The germline gives CDR1 SGDLS, CDR2 YYNGEE. The CDR3 is CASSVASGTTGELFF. The CDR3 DNA reads TGTGCCAGCAGCGTAGCTTCCGGGACCACCGGGGAGCTGTTTTTT. The full variable domain, completed using reference TRBV9 and TRBJ2-2, is DSGVTQTPKHLITATGQRVTLRCSPRSGDLSVYWYQQSLDQGLQFLIQYYNGEERAKGNILERFSAQQFPDLHSELNLSSLELGDSALYFCASSVASGTTGELFFGEGSRLTVL.

The rearrangement joins TRBV18 to TRBJ1-6; D is perhaps TRBD1 (5 bases). Trimming shortened V by 2 bases and J by 5 bases, and 16 bases separated the two germline ends. The CDR3 is 17 amino acids. Germline loops: CDR1 KGHSH, CDR2 LQKENI. This CDR3 is CASSPKGRGMNNSPLHF. The CDR3 region has the DNA TGTGCCAGCTCACCAAAGGGAAGGGGAATGAATAATTCACCCCTCCACTTT.

The chain couples TRBV6-5 to TRBJ2-7, with 9 bases matching TRBD1. J gave up 2 bases and V 6 bases, and 5 bases lay outside the gene matches. The CDR3 loop spans 14 amino acids. The V gene's germline CDR1 is MNHEY and CDR2 SVGAGI. The CDR3 sequence: CASRPGQGTYEQYF. The CDR3 DNA sequence: TGTGCCAGCAGACCGGGACAGGGAACCTACGAGCAGTACTTC.

The CDR3 is CASAEDEQYF. CDR3 in DNA: TGTGCCAGCGCGGAGGACGAGCAGTACTTC. The chain recombines TRBV7-8 with TRBJ2-7, with TRBD2 as a possible D gene (5 bases). The CDR3 has 10 amino acids. V shed 8 bases and J shed 5 bases, with 7 bases lying between them. Germline loops: CDR1 SGHVS, CDR2 FQNEAQ.

The rearrangement uses TRBV5-1 and TRBJ1-3, with D possibly TRBD1 on 5 matching bases. Germline V CDR1 and CDR2: SGHRS, YFSETQ. V was clipped by 5 bases and J by 0 bases, with 9 bases between them. This CDR3 has 14 amino acids. The CDR3 reads CASRDIGSGNTIYF. CDR3 DNA: TGCGCCAGCAGGGACATAGGCTCTGGAAACACCATATATTTT.

Only a few counts were recorded for this clone. This rearrangement joins TRBV14 to TRBJ1-1; tentative D call: TRBD1 (6 bases). The germline V and J ends were trimmed by 0 bases and 3 bases, with 11 bases remaining between them. Germline CDR1 and CDR2: SGHDN and FVKESK. There are 15 residues in the CDR3. The CDR3 here is CASSQEPGADTEAFF. CDR3 sequence (DNA): TGTGCCAGCAGCCAAGAACCGGGGGCTGACACTGAAGCTTTCTTT.

The chain uses TRBV6-1 and TRBJ2-7, with TRBD2 as a possible D gene (6 bases). The CDR3 has 13 residues. CDR1 and CDR2 from the germline V gene are MNHNS and SASEGT. V was cut by 3 bases and J by 0 bases, with 6 bases left in between. In DNA form, the CDR3 reads TGTGCCAGCAGTGACGGGGGCTCCTACGAGCAGTACTTC. Translated: CASSDGGSYEQYF.

The V gene is TRBV7-2, the J gene TRBJ2-7, with TRBD1 matching 7 bases. This CDR3 is built from 14 residues. CDR1 SGHTA and CDR2 FQGNSA come from the germline V gene. V dropped 1 base and J dropped 3; count of bases not matched to a gene: 3. The CDR3 region is CASSLGTGVYEQYF. CDR3 in DNA: TGTGCCAGCAGCTTAGGAACAGGGGTCTACGAGCAGTACTTC. The whole variable domain, filled in from reference TRBV7-2 and TRBJ2-7, reads GAGVSQSPSNKVTEKGKDVELRCDPISGHTALYWYRQSLGQGLEFLIYFQGNSAPDKSGLPSDRFSAERTGGSVSTLTIQRTQQEDSAVYLCASSLGTGVYEQYFGPGTRLTVT.

The chain employs TRBV7-2 and TRBJ2-7; possible D gene TRBD2, 6 bases. The germline gives CDR1 SGHTA, CDR2 FQGNSA. CDR3 length equals 15 residues. Trimming took off 5 bases at V and 1 base at J, with 15 bases between the two ends. CDR3 amino acids: CASSDGGTVSYEQYF. Written as DNA, the CDR3 is TGTGCCAGCAGCGATGGGGGGACGGTGTCCTACGAGCAGTACTTC.

This chain joins TRBV4-1 and TRBJ1-1; D unclear. This CDR3 is 14 amino acids long. The germline CDR1 and CDR2 sequences are MGHRA and YSYEKL. V shed 0 bases and J shed 6 bases, with 11 bases lying between them. This CDR3 is CASSQDQVWAEAFF. The CDR3 DNA follows: TGCGCCAGCAGCCAAGATCAGGTTTGGGCTGAAGCTTTCTTT.

This chain connects TRBV6-5 to TRBJ1-6, with D possibly being TRBD1 (5 bases). Deletions cut 0 bases from V and 10 bases from J, with 13 bases between. The CDR3 loop spans 15 amino acids. Germline CDR1 reads MNHEY; CDR2 reads SVGAGI. The CDR3 protein is CASSYSGAGLSPLHF. The CDR3 nucleotides are TGTGCCAGCAGTTACTCTGGGGCAGGGTTGTCACCCCTCCACTTT.

The CDR3, as DNA: TGTGCCAGCAGCCAACGGCGGGTCTCCACAGATACGCAGTATTTT. Translating it yields CASSQRRVSTDTQYF. This chain links TRBV14 with TRBJ2-3, with a tentative D call TRBD2 (5 bases). The length of the CDR3 is 15 residues. The germline gives CDR1 SGHDN, CDR2 FVKESK. Between the trimmed V and J ends, which lost 2 bases and 2 bases, there was a span of 11 bases.

A single count supports this clone. The J gene is TRBJ1-4, the V gene TRBV27; no clear D. Trimming cost V 1 base and J 0 bases, with 6 bases left between them. Germline assignment: CDR1 MNHEY and CDR2 SMNVEV (reference sequence). CDR3 size: 15 residues. The CDR3: CASSLWGATNEKLFF. In DNA form, the CDR3 reads TGTGCCAGCAGTTTATGGGGTGCAACTAATGAAAAACTGTTTTTT. The full variable domain, its missing parts supplied by reference TRBV27 and TRBJ1-4, is EAQVTQNPRYLITVTGKKLTVTCSQNMNHEYMSWYRQDPGLGLRQIYYSMNVEVTDKGDVPEGYKVSRKEKRNFPLILESPSPNQTSLYFCASSLWGATNEKLFFGSGTQLSVL.

This chain joins TRBV2 and TRBJ2-5; 11 positions agree with TRBD1. Trimming at V came to 1 base and at J to 5 bases, leaving 3 bases not matched to a gene. The length of the CDR3 is 15 residues. Germline assignment: CDR1 SNHLY and CDR2 FYNNEI. The DNA of the CDR3 is TGTGCCAGCAGTGAAGGGACAGGGGGCCGGGAGACCCAGTACTTC. Its protein is CASSEGTGGRETQYF. The entire variable domain, with the rest obtained from reference TRBV2 and TRBJ2-5, is as follows: EPEVTQTPSHQVTQMGQEVILRCVPISNHLYFYWYRQILGQKVEFLVSFYNNEISEKSEIFDDQFSVERPDGSNFTLKIRSTKLEDSAMYFCASSEGTGGRETQYFGPGTRLLVL.

V is TRBV2 and J is TRBJ2-5, with 7 bases that match TRBD1. The CDR3 is 14 residues long. Trimming at V came to 10 bases and at J to 4 bases, leaving 12 bases not matched to a gene. Germline V lookup: CDR1 SNHLY, CDR2 FYNNEI. CDR3 DNA: TGTGCCATCGAAGGACAAGGGGGCTTAGAGACCCAGTACTTC. This sequence encodes CAIEGQGGLETQYF.

This clone was picked up one time. The CDR3: CASREGNQPQHF. DNA of the CDR3: TGTGCCAGCAGAGAGGGTAATCAGCCCCAGCATTTT. V and J are TRBV25-1 and TRBJ1-5; D is ambiguous. The V end was cut by 6 bases, the J end by 4 bases, with 7 bases between. Germline lookup yields CDR1 MGHDK and CDR2 SYGVNS. The CDR3 length is 12 residues.

The V and J genes are TRBV5-1 and TRBJ1-2, with D hard to call. CDR1 SGHRS and CDR2 YFSETQ come from the germline V gene. This CDR3 comprises 13 residues. V was cut by 3 bases and J by 6 bases, with 12 bases left in between. The CDR3 sequence: CASSSEGADGYTF. The DNA for the CDR3 is TGCGCCAGCAGCTCCGAAGGAGCGGATGGCTACACCTTC.

The V call is TRBV14, the J call TRBJ2-5; D possibly uses TRBD1 or TRBD2 (6 bases each). The V and J ends lost 4 bases and 2 bases respectively, with 14 bases between them. From germline, CDR1 is SGHDN and CDR2 FVKESK. The CDR3 is made up of 15 amino acids. In DNA, the CDR3 is TGTGCCAGCAGCCCTCCGGGGGCAGATCAAGAGACCCAGTACTTC. It translates to CASSPPGADQETQYF.